The source of this TCR beta chain is a study of regulatory T cells in long-lasting Graves disease. Notes on the study in general: In persistent patients, shared public clonotypes (roughly 3,000) outnumbered those in new patients (around 1,000). Persistent disease samples used TRBV28, TRBJ1-2 and TRBJ2-5 preferentially.

Stated time point: newly diagnosed GD, antithyroid drugs for less than 3 months. PBMC-derived RNA was used for the TCR library. HTBI primers from iRepertoire and Arm-PCR of CDR3 regions yielded the TCR beta libraries. TCRdb passed the multiplex PCR reads through MiXCR, listing each CDR3 protein once. The sample shows 530,000 or so distinct CDR3 sequences, 15% to 20% of them seen only once. The CDR3 is 16 residues long. CDR1 is MNHEY and CDR2 is SMNVEV in the germline V gene (reference sequence). Comments on this clonotype: Antigen unknown. At one end, the junction sequence differs from germline, possibly due to a read error.

This same sample was also taken into another study, of T cells in Graves' hyperthyroidism and ophthalmopathy. Per that study: Clinical symptoms, serum thyroxine, TRAb, thyroid ultrasound and orbital computed tomography informed diagnoses. Blood also showed most of the thyroid clonotypes that were expanded above 0.001.

This sequence joins TRBV27 and TRBJ2-2, with 8 bases fitting TRBD2. The sample was peripheral blood mononuclear cells (PBMCs), taken at new diagnosis, from a patient treated with antithyroid drugs. The source is a man in his late teens or twenties with Graves disease. The CDR3 bases are TGTCCCAGCAGTTTATCTCCAGCGGGAGCGACCGGGGAGCTGTTTTTT. Its protein product is CPSSLSPAGATGELFF.